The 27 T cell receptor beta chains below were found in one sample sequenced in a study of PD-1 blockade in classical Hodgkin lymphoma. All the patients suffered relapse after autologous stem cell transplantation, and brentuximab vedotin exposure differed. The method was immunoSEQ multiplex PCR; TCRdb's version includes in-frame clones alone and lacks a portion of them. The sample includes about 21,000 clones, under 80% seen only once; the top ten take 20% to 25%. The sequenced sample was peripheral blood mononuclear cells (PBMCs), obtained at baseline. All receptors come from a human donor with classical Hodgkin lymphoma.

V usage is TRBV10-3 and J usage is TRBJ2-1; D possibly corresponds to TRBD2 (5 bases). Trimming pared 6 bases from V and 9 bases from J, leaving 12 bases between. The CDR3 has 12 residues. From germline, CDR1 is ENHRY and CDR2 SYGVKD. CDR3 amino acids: CAIREAEGEQFF. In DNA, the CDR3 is TGTGCCATCAGGGAGGCAGAAGGTGAGCAGTTCTTC.

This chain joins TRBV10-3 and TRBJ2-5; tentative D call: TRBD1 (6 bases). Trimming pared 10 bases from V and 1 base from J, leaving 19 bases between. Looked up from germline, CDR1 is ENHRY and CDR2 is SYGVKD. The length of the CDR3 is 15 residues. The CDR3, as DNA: TGTGCCACCTTTCCAACTCGGGACACCCAAGAGACCCAGTACTTC. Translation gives CATFPTRDTQETQYF.

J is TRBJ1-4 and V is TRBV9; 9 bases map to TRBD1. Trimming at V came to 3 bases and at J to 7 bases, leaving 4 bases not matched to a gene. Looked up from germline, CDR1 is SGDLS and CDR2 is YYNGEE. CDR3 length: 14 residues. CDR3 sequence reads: CASSGGQGREKLFF. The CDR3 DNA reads TGTGCCAGCAGCGGGGGACAGGGACGTGAAAAACTGTTTTTT.

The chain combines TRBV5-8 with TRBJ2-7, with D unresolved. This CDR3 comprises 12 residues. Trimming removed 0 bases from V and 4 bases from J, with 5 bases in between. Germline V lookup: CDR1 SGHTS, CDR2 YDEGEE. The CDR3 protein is CASSLGVYEQYF. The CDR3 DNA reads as TGTGCCAGCAGCTTGGGAGTGTACGAGCAGTACTTC.

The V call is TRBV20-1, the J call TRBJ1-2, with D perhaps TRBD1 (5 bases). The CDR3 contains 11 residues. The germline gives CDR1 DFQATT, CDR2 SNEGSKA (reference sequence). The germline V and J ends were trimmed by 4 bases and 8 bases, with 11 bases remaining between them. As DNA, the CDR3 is TGCAGTGCTACGGGGGGGGTAGGCTACACCTTC. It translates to CSATGGVGYTF.

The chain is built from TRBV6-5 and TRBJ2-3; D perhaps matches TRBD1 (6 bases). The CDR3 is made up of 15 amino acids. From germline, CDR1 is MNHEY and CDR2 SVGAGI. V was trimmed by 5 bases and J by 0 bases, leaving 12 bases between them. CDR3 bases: TGTGCCAGCAGTACCACAGGGCCTAGCACAGATACGCAGTATTTT. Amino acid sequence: CASSTTGPSTDTQYF.

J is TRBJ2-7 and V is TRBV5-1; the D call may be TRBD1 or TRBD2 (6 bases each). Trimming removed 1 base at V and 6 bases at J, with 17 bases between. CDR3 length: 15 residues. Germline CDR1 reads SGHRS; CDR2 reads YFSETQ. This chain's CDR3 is CASSLTTSRGGEQYF. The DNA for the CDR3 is TGCGCCAGCAGCTTGACCACCTCCAGGGGAGGCGAGCAGTACTTC.

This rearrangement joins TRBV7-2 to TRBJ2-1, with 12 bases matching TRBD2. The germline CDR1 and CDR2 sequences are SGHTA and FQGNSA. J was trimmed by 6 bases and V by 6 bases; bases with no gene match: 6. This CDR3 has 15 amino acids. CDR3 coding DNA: TGTGCCAGCAGTTCCCTAGCGGGGGGGCGCAATGAGCAGTTCTTC. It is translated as CASSSLAGGRNEQFF.

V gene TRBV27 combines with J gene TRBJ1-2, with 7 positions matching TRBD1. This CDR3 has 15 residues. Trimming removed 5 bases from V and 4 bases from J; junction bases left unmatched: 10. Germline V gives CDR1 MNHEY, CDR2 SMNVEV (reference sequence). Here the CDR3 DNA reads TGTGCCAGCAGTCCAGGACAGGTGGCGAGCTATGGCTACACCTTC. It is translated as CASSPGQVASYGYTF.

Here the CDR3 reads CASSQGKGGQFDTQYF. CDR3 in DNA: TGCGCCAGCAGCCAAGGGAAGGGGGGGCAATTCGATACGCAGTATTTT. This chain joins TRBV4-3 and TRBJ2-3; the D gene is possibly TRBD2 (7 bases). Germline CDR1 is LGHNA and CDR2 is YSLEER. Trimming shortened V by 1 base and J by 6 bases, and 17 bases separated the two germline ends. The CDR3 spans 16 residues.

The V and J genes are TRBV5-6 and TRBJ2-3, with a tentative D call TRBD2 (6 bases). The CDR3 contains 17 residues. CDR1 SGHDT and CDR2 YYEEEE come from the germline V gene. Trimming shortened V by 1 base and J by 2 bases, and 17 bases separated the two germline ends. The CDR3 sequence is CASSLYGERADTDTQYF. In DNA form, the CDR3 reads TGTGCCAGCAGCTTGTACGGCGAGCGGGCCGACACAGATACGCAGTATTTT.

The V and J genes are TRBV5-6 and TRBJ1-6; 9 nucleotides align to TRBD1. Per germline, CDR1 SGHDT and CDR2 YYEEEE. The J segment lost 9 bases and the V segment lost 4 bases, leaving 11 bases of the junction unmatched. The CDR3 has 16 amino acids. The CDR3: CASSPGTGGGGSPLHF. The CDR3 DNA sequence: TGTGCCAGCAGCCCCGGCACAGGGGGCGGAGGTTCACCCCTCCACTTT.

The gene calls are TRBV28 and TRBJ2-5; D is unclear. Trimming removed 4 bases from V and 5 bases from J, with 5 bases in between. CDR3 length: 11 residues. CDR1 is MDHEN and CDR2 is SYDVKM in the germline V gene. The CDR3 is CASSSRETQYF. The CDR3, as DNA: TGTGCCAGCAGTTCCCGGGAGACCCAGTACTTC.

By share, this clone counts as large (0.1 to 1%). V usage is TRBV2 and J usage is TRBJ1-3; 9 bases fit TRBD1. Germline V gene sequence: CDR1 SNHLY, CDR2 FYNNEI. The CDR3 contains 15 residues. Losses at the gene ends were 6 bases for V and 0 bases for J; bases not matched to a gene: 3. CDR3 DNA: TGTGCCAGCAGCGGACAGGGGATCTCTGGAAACACCATATATTTT. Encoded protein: CASSGQGISGNTIYF. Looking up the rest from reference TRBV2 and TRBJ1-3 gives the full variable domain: EPEVTQTPSHQVTQMGQEVILRCVPISNHLYFYWYRQILGQKVEFLVSFYNNEISEKSEIFDDQFSVERPDGSNFTLKIRSTKLEDSAMYFCASSGQGISGNTIYFGEGSWLTVV.

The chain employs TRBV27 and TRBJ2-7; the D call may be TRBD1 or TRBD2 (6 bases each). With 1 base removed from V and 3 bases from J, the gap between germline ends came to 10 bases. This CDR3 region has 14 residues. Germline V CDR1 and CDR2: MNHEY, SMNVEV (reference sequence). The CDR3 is CASSLFGGGYEQYF. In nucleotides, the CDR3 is TGTGCCAGCAGTTTATTCGGGGGCGGCTACGAGCAGTACTTC.

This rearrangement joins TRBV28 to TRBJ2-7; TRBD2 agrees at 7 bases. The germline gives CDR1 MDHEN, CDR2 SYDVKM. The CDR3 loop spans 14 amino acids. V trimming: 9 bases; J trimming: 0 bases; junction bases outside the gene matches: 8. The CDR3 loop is CASIPGGVSYEQYF. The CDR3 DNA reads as TGTGCCAGTATCCCTGGGGGGGTCTCCTACGAGCAGTACTTC.

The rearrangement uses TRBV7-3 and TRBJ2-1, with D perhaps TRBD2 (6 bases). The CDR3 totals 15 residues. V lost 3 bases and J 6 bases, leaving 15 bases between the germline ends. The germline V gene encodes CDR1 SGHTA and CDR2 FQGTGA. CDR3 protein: CASSLWATSSNEQFF. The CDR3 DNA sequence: TGTGCCAGCAGCTTGTGGGCTACTAGCTCCAATGAGCAGTTCTTC.

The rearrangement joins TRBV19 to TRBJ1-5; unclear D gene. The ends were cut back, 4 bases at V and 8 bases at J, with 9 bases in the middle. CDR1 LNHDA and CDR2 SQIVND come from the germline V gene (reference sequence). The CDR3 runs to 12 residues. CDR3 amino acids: CASSTRKEPQHF. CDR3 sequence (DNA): TGTGCCAGTAGTACCCGTAAGGAGCCCCAGCATTTT.

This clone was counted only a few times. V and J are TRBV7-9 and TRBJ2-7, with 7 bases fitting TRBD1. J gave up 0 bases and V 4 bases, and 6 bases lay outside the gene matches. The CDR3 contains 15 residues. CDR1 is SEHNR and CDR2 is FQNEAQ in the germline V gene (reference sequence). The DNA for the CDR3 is TGTGCCAGCAGCTCCATCAGGGGGACCTCCTACGAGCAGTACTTC. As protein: CASSSIRGTSYEQYF.

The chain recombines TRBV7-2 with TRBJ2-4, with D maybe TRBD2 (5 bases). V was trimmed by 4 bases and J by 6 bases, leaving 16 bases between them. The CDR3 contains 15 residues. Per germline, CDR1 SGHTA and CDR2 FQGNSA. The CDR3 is CASSSVVGESNIQYF. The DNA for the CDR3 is TGTGCCAGCAGCTCAGTGGTTGGGGAGTCAAACATTCAGTACTTC.

CDR3 nucleotide sequence: TGCGCCAGCAGCTTGGCGAGCGCTGGGGGGCTCTACAATGAGCAGTTCTTC. This gives the protein CASSLASAGGLYNEQFF. This chain joins TRBV5-1 and TRBJ2-1; possibly TRBD1 or TRBD2 for D (6 bases each). The V end was cut by 0 bases, the J end by 3 bases, with 16 bases between. CDR1 is SGHRS and CDR2 is YFSETQ in the germline V gene. CDR3 length: 17 residues.

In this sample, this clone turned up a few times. The CDR3 loop is CASSATGGTEAFF. DNA of the CDR3: TGTGCCAGCAGCGCGACAGGGGGCACTGAAGCTTTCTTT. The rearrangement joins TRBV6-5 to TRBJ1-1; 9 positions agree with TRBD1. CDR1 and CDR2 from the germline V gene are MNHEY and SVGAGI. With V trimmed by 6 bases and J by 4 bases, 3 bases remained unmatched. The CDR3 is made up of 13 amino acids.

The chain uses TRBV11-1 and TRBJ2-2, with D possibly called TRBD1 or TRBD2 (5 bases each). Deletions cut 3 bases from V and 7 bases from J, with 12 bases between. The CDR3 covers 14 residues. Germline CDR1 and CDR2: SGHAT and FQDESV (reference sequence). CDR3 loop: CASSLGTHGGELFF. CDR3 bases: TGTGCCAGCAGCTTGGGGACCCATGGCGGGGAGCTGTTTTTT.

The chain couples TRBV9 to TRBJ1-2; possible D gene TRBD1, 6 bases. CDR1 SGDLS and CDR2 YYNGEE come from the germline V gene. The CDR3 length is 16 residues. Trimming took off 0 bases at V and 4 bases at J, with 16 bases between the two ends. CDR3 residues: CASSVAGQGHLYGYTF. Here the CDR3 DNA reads TGTGCCAGCAGCGTAGCTGGTCAGGGACACCTCTATGGCTACACCTTC.

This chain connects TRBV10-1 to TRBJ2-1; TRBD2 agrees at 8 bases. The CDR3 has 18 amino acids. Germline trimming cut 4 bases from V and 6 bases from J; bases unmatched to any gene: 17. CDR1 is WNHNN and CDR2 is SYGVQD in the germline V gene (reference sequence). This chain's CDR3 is CASSARLTGLAEGNEQFF. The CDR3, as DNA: TGCGCCAGCAGTGCACGACTTACCGGACTAGCTGAAGGCAATGAGCAGTTCTTC.

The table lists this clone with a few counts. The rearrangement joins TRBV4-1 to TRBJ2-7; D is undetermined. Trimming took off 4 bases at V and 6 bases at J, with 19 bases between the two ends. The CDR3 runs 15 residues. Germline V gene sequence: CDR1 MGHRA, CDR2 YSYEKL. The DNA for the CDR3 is TGCGCCAGCAGCCGAAACTTTTTAGGGCGAGGCGAGCAGTACTTC. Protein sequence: CASSRNFLGRGEQYF.

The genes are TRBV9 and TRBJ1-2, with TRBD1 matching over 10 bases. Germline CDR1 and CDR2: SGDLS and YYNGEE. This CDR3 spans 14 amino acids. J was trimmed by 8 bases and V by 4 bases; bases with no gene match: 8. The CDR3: CASSLGTGVRGYTF. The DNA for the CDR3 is TGTGCCAGCAGCTTGGGGACAGGGGTACGAGGCTACACCTTC.